This T cell receptor (beta chain) emerged from a study of T-cell memory formation after mild COVID-19. As for the study in general: Clusters of TCRs were largely donor specific. Study observations and caveats: Some responding clones appeared in pre-infection memory, suggesting cross-reactive memory joined.

The CDR3 has 12 amino acids. With 5 bases removed from V and 8 bases from J, the gap between germline ends came to 11 bases. Of note for this clonotype: Antigen: not known.

TCRdb re-called the 5' RACE reads with MiXCR, one entry per CDR3 protein. The sample shows over 14,000 distinct CDR3 sequences, about 21% of them seen only once. The sequence came from an adult woman who had mild COVID-19 (a few samples of this study predate the infection). Cell type and time point are not known. The material sequenced was PBMCs or a T cell subset sorted from them (not recorded which). The gene calls are TRBV12-3 or TRBV12-4 and TRBJ2-3; no definite D call. This CDR3 reads CASSRLIGTQYF. The DNA of the CDR3 is TGTGCCAGCAGTCGACTGATAGGTACGCAGTATTTT.